The 10 T cell receptor beta chains given below trace back to one sample, sequenced in a study of blood T cell repertoires in COVID-19. TCRdb's copy holds only in-frame clones and misses some; the assay was immunoSEQ multiplex PCR. In the table there are roughly 57,000 clones, less than 75% of which are singletons. Source material: peripheral blood. These receptors came from a woman in her sixties or seventies with acute or convalescent COVID-19.

This chain uses TRBV10-1 with TRBJ2-2, with D possibly matching TRBD1 (5 bases). The CDR3 length is 15 residues. CDR1 is WNHNN, CDR2 SYGVQD, per germline (reference sequence). The germline V and J ends were trimmed by 4 bases and 0 bases, with 9 bases remaining between them. The CDR3 nucleotides are TGCGCCAGCAGTGCAGGGTCCGCGAACACCGGGGAGCTGTTTTTT. Its protein product is CASSAGSANTGELFF.

This clone came up a few times. The chain employs TRBV7-2 and TRBJ1-3, with TRBD1 matching over 7 bases. CDR1 is SGHTA and CDR2 is FQGNSA in the germline V gene. The CDR3 is made up of 14 amino acids. V lost 5 bases, J lost 4 bases, and 5 bases stayed unmatched. The CDR3 spells CASSLQGNGNTIYF. CDR3 bases: TGTGCCAGCAGCCTACAGGGGAACGGAAACACCATATATTTT.

The chain joins TRBV5-4 to TRBJ1-2; a possible D gene is TRBD1 (5 bases). V was shortened by 4 bases and J by 3 bases, with 16 bases between the two germline ends. Germline values: CDR1 SGHNT, CDR2 YYREEE (reference sequence). This CDR3 region has 15 residues. CDR3 sequence (DNA): TGTGCCAGCAGCCGACGGGGACTTTTGGACTATGGCTACACCTTC. It yields the protein CASSRRGLLDYGYTF.

This chain joins TRBV5-4 and TRBJ2-2, with 8 bases matching TRBD2. V shed 0 bases, J shed 0 bases, and the junction held 4 bases outside the gene matches. The germline gives CDR1 SGHNT, CDR2 YYREEE (reference sequence). The CDR3 has 17 amino acids. The CDR3: CASSLGLLAANTGELFF. In DNA form, the CDR3 reads TGTGCCAGCAGCTTGGGGCTACTAGCGGCGAACACCGGGGAGCTGTTTTTT.

This clone was seen only a few times. The chain has TRBV5-4 and TRBJ1-2; D call uncertain. CDR3 length: 14 amino acids. Between the trimmed V and J ends, which lost 4 bases and 0 bases, there was a span of 10 bases. The V gene's germline CDR1 is SGHNT and CDR2 YYREEE (reference sequence). The DNA for the CDR3 is TGTGCCAGCAGCCCCAACCGGGCTAACTATGGCTACACCTTC. It encodes CASSPNRANYGYTF.

The V gene is TRBV2, the J gene TRBJ2-7, with 7 bases identical to TRBD1. Losses at the gene ends were 4 bases for V and 12 bases for J; bases not matched to a gene: 15. The CDR3 sequence is 14 residues long. Per the germline V gene, CDR1 is SNHLY and CDR2 is FYNNEI. CDR3 in amino acids: CASSGGAARGRLYF. The CDR3 bases are TGTGCCAGCAGTGGAGGGGCGGCGAGGGGGCGTCTGTACTTC.

The rearrangement links TRBV9 to TRBJ1-1; D gene ambiguous. V was cut by 0 bases and J by 8 bases, with 14 bases left in between. Germline CDR1 and CDR2: SGDLS and YYNGEE. The CDR3 consists of 14 residues. In nucleotides, the CDR3 is TGTGCCAGCAGCGTAGGAACCCCGGGTTTAGAAGCTTTCTTT. Translated: CASSVGTPGLEAFF.

The genes are TRBV2 and TRBJ1-3; unclear D gene. The CDR3 has 12 residues. CDR1 and CDR2 from the germline V gene are SNHLY and FYNNEI. This CDR3 is CGLADAGNTIYF. The CDR3 region has the DNA TGTGGCTTAGCCGACGCTGGAAACACCATATATTTT. The complete variable domain, with remaining parts taken from reference TRBV2 and TRBJ1-3, reads EPEVTQTPSHQVTQMGQEVILRCVPISNHLYFYWYRQILGQKVEFLVSFYNNEISEKSEIFDDQFSVERPDGSNFTLKIRSTKLEDSAMYFCGLADAGNTIYFGEGSWLTVV.

This clone was counted a few times. The J gene is TRBJ1-1, the V gene TRBV5-1, with D perhaps matching TRBD1 (5 bases). Germline loops: CDR1 SGHRS, CDR2 YFSETQ. V lost 3 bases, J lost 4 bases, and 16 bases lay in between. The CDR3 is made up of 15 amino acids. As DNA, the CDR3 is TGCGCCAGCAGCTCACAGACAGCAATTGGCACTGAAGCTTTCTTT. Translated: CASSSQTAIGTEAFF.

The chain employs TRBV9 and TRBJ2-1; weak D call: TRBD1 (6 bases). CDR1 is SGDLS, CDR2 YYNGEE, per germline. The CDR3 loop spans 14 amino acids. Trimming shortened V by 1 base and J by 10 bases, and 15 bases separated the two germline ends. CDR3 nucleotides: TGTGCCAGCAGCGTACAGGGGATTGCAGAGGAGCAGTTCTTC. This encodes CASSVQGIAEEQFF.